The entry below gives a single TCR beta chain sequence along with its context. It lacks a known antigen. No qualities accompany the bases; no much larger clone lies one base away. The data stem from a study of T cells after yellow fever vaccination (dated by TCRdb to between 2018 and 2021). The study in broad terms: The SMART-Seq v4 Ultra Low Input RNA kit was used to prepare libraries from fractions with low cell numbers. Two healthy male donors, one aged 18 to 30 and one aged 30 to 40 years, made up the cohort. Blood was collected at multiple timepoints before and after primary and secondary immunization, and bulk PBMC replicates and cell subsets were isolated. To follow T-cell clones before and after primary and booster YFV17D yellow fever vaccination, bulk TCR alpha and beta repertoires were sequenced over time.

Counted from cysteine to phenylalanine, this CDR3 has 13 amino acids. Solely the CDR3 DNA is kept, with 39 bases framed from the first base. TCRdb lists the instrument as Illumina NovaSeq 6000. TCR cDNA was made using 5'RACE template switching, a step that added a universal primer site and unique molecular identifiers. Priming of cDNA synthesis was performed from both the TCR alpha and TCR beta constant segments. Library amplification involved two PCR steps, and the second step added sample barcodes and sequencing adapters. Sequencing of libraries was done on Illumina HiSeq 2500 (2x100 bp) or NovaSeq (2x150 bp). Per the original workflow: MIGEC was used to demultiplex reads and collapse the reads into UMI consensus sequences, and MiXCR was used for V(D)J alignment. Clonotypes responding to the vaccine were identified with edgeR on replicate PBMC samples, with the criteria of FDR below 0.01 and a log2 fold change above 5 up to day 15. Bulk clonotypes were assigned CD4 or CD8 identity according to which sequenced CD4 or CD8 repertoire held them at higher abundance. The public reads were reanalyzed by TCRdb: fastp trimming at Q25, MiXCR alignment, in-frame beta chains only. Rows with a matching CDR3 protein are joined into one entry that keeps the most common DNA and genes. TCRdb's processing, not the authors' own work, is the source of the V and J calls. The sample table lists some 150,000 distinct CDR3 sequences, 9.5% to 11% of them with a count of one. The ten largest make up 35% to 45% of the sample.

In light of the paper, this sample's treatment or condition label describes: live attenuated yellow fever vaccine strain. PBMCs were isolated from peripheral blood using a standard Ficoll-Paque protocol. Dynabeads CD4 and CD8 positive selection kits were used to isolate CD4 and CD8 T-cell fractions. RNA was extracted with TriZol from bulk PBMCs, CD4 and CD8 fractions, and dextramer-positive and dextramer-negative fractions. Results the study describes overall, beyond this receptor: The study included only a couple of donors, which limits how far the findings can be generalized. The secondary T-cell response was weaker than the primary response but faster, peaking on day 5 instead of day 15. A small share of clonotypes occurred in both CD4 and CD8 compartments, likely arising from convergent recombination. Computational filtering was needed because FACS-sorted repertoires could contain abundant contaminating clonotypes from the bulk population. Most clones expanded after primary vaccination were re-detected after the booster (96% of CD4 and around 88% of CD8), suggesting broad memory maintenance.

The V and J genes are TRBV21-1 and TRBJ2-7. TRBV21-1 is described as a pseudogene. This sample comprised CD8+ T cells sorted from PBMCs, obtained 15 days after the yellow fever booster vaccination. The receptor was derived from a man between 18 and 35 years old who received the YFV17D yellow fever vaccine. The DNA sequence is given as TGTGCCAGCAGCAAAGACTGTCCGACAGAGCAGTACTTC. Its coded protein is CASSKDCPTEQYF.